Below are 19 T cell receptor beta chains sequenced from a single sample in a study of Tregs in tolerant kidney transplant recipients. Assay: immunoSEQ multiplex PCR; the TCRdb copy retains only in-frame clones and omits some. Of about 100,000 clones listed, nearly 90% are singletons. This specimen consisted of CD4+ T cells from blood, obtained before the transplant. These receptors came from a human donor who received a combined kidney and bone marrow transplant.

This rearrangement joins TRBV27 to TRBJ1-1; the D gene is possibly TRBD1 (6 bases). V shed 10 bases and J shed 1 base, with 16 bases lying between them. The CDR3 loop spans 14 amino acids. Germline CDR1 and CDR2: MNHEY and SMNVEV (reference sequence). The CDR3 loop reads CATSRGGPNTEAFF. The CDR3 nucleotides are TGTGCCACCTCACGGGGGGGCCCGAACACTGAAGCTTTCTTT.

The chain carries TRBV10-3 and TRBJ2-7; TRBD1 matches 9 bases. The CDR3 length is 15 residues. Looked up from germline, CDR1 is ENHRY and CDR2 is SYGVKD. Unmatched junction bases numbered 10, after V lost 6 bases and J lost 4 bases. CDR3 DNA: TGTGCCATCAGGGGGACAGGGCAGGGGTCTTACGAGCAGTACTTC. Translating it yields CAIRGTGQGSYEQYF.

CDR3 in amino acids: CASSLGLAGHYEQYF. CDR3 DNA: TGTGCCAGCAGCTTAGGACTAGCGGGGCATTACGAGCAGTACTTC. This chain connects TRBV7-6 to TRBJ2-7, with 11 bases matching TRBD2. Germline CDR1 reads SGHVS; CDR2 reads FNYEAQ. This CDR3 has 15 amino acids. V lost 1 base and J lost 4; bases outside the gene matches: 3.

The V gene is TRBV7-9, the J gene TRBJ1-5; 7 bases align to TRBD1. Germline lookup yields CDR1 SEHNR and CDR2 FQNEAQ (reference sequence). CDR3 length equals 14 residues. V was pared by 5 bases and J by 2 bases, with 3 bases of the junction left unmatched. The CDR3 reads CASSRGGGNQPQHF. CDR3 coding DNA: TGTGCCAGCAGCCGAGGGGGCGGCAATCAGCCCCAGCATTTT.

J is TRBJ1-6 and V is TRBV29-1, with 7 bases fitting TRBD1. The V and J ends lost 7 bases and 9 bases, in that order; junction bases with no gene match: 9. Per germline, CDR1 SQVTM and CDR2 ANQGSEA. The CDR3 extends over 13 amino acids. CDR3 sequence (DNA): TGCAGCGCTGGACAGGATCTACTTTCACCCCTCCACTTT. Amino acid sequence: CSAGQDLLSPLHF.

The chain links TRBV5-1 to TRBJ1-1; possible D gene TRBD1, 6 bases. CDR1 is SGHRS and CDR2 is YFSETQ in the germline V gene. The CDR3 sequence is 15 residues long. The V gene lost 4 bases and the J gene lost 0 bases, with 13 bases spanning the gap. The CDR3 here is CASSPVGTMNTEAFF. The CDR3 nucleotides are TGCGCCAGCAGCCCGGTCGGGACAATGAACACTGAAGCTTTCTTT.

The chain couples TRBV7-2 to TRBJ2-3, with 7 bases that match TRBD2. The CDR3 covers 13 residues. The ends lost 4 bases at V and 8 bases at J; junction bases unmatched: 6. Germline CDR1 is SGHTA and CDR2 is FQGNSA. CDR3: CASSSGLEGTQYF. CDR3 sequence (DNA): TGTGCCAGCAGCTCTGGACTAGAAGGTACGCAGTATTTT.

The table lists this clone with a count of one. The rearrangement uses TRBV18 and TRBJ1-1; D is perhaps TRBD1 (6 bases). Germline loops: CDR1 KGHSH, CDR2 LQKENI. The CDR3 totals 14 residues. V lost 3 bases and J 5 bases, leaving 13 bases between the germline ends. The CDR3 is CASSPNRDRTEAFF. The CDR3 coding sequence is TGTGCCAGCTCACCGAACAGGGATAGGACTGAAGCTTTCTTT.

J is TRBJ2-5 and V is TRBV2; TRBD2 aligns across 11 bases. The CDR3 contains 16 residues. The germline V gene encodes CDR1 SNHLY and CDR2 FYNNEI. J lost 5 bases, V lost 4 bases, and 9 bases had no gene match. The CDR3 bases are TGTGCCAGCAGTGGCTTAGCGGGGGGGTTTGCTGAGACCCAGTACTTC. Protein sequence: CASSGLAGGFAETQYF. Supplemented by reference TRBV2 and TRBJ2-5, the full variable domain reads EPEVTQTPSHQVTQMGQEVILRCVPISNHLYFYWYRQILGQKVEFLVSFYNNEISEKSEIFDDQFSVERPDGSNFTLKIRSTKLEDSAMYFCASSGLAGGFAETQYFGPGTRLLVL.

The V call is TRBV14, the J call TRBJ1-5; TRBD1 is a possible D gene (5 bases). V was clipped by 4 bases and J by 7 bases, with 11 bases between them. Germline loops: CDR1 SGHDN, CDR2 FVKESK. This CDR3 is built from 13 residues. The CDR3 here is CASSLGGGQPQHF. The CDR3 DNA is TGTGCCAGCAGCCTTGGGGGAGGCCAGCCCCAGCATTTT. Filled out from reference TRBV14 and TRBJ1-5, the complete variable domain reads EAGVTQFPSHSVIEKGQTVTLRCDPISGHDNLYWYRRVMGKEIKFLLHFVKESKQDESGMPNNRFLAERTGGTYSTLKVQPAELEDSGVYFCASSLGGGQPQHFGDGTRLSIL.

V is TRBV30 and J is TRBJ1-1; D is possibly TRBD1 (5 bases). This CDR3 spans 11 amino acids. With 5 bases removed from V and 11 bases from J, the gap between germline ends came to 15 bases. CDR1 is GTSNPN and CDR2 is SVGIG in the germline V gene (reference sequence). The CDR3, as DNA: TGTGCCTGGGGGGGGGTCCGGAAGGCTTTCTTT. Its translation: CAWGGVRKAFF.

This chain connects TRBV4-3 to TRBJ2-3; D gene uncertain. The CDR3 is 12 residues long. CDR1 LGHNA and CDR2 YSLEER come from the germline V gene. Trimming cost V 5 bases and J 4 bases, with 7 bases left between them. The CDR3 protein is CASSLEADTQYF. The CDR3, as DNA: TGCGCCAGCAGCTTAGAGGCAGATACGCAGTATTTT.

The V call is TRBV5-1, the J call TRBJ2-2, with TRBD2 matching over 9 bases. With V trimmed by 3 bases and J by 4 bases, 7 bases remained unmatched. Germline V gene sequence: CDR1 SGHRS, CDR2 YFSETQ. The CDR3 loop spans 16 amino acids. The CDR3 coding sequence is TGCGCCAGCAGCTCCACTCTAGCGGGAAGCACCGGGGAGCTGTTTTTT. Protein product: CASSSTLAGSTGELFF.

For the CDR3, the DNA is TGTGCCAGCAGCTTAGCTCCGGGACAAGCCTACGAGCAGTACTTC. It specifies CASSLAPGQAYEQYF. This chain joins TRBV7-9 and TRBJ2-7, with D perhaps matching TRBD1 (6 bases). CDR1 SEHNR and CDR2 FQNEAQ come from the germline V gene (reference sequence). Deletions cut 0 bases from V and 2 bases from J, with 11 bases between. CDR3 length equals 15 residues.

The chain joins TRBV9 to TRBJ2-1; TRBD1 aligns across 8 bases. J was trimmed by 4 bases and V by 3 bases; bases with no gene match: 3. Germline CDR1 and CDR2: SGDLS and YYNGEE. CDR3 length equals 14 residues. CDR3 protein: CASSAGQGYNEQFF. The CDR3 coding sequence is TGTGCCAGCAGCGCAGGACAGGGTTACAATGAGCAGTTCTTC.

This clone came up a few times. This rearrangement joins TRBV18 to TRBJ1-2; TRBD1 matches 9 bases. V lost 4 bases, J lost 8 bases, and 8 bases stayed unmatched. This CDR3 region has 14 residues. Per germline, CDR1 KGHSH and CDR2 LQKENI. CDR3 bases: TGTGCCAGCTCACAGGGACAGGGTAGCGACGGCTACACCTTC. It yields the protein CASSQGQGSDGYTF.

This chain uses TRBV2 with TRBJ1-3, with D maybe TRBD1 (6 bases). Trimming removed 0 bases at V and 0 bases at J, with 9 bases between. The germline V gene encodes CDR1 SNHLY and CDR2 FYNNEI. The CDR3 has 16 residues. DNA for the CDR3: TGTGCCAGCAGTGAAGCGCTGGACAGCTCTGGAAACACCATATATTTT. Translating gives CASSEALDSSGNTIYF.

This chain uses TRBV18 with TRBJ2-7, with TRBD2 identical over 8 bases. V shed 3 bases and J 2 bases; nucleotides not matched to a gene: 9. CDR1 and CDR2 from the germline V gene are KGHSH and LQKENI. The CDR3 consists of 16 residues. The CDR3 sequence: CASSPPGLAGAYEQYF. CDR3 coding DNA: TGTGCCAGCTCACCCCCAGGGCTAGCGGGCGCCTACGAGCAGTACTTC. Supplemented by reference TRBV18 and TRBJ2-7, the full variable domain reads NAGVMQNPRHLVRRRGQEARLRCSPMKGHSHVYWYRQLPEEGLKFMVYLQKENIIDESGMPKERFSAEFPKEGPSILRIQQVVRGDSAAYFCASSPPGLAGAYEQYFGPGTRLTVT.

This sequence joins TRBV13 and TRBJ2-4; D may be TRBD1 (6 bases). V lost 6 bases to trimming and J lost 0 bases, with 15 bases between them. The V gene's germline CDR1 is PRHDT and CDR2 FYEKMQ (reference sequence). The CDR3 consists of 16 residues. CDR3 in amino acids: CASRSRDTVAKNIQYF. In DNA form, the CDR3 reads TGTGCCAGCAGGTCCCGGGACACCGTAGCCAAAAACATTCAGTACTTC. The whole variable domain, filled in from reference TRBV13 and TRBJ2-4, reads AAGVIQSPRHLIKEKRETATLKCYPIPRHDTVYWYQQGPGQDPQFLISFYEKMQSDKGSIPDRFSAQQFSDYHSELNMSSLELGDSALYFCASRSRDTVAKNIQYFGAGTRLSVL.